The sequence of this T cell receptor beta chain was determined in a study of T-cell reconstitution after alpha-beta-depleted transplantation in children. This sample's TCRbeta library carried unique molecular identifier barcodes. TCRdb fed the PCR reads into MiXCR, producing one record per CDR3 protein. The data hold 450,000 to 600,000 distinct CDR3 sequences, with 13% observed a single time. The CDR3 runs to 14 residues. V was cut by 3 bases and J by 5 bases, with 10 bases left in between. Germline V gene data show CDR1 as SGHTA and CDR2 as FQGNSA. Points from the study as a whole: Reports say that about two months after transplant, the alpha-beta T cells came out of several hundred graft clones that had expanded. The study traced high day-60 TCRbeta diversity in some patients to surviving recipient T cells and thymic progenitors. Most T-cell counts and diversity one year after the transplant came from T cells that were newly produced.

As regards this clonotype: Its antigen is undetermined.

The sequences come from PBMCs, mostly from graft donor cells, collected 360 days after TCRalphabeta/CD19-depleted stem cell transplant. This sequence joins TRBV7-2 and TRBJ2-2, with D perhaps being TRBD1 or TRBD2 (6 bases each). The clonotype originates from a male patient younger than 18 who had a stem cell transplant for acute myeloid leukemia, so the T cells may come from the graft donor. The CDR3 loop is CASSFRGRTGELFF. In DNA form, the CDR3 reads TGTGCCAGCAGCTTTAGGGGGAGGACCGGGGAGCTGTTTTTT.